The 29 T cell receptor beta chains below come from one sample, sequenced in a study of T-cell reconstitution after alpha-beta-depleted transplantation in children. TCRbeta library construction was performed incorporating unique molecular identifiers. TCRdb analysed the PCR reads with MiXCR anew, one entry per CDR3 protein. The sample contains some 200,000 distinct CDR3 sequences, roughly 9.1% of which appear only once. Here the sequenced sample was PBMCs, mostly from graft donor cells, taken 360 days after TCRalphabeta/CD19-depleted stem cell transplant. These TCRs come from a male patient between 2 and 10 years old who had a stem cell transplant for acute myeloid leukemia, so the T cells may come from the graft donor.

Ten or more counts support this clonotype. The J gene is TRBJ2-2, the V gene TRBV12-3 or TRBV12-4, with D unclear. CDR3 size: 13 residues. V was trimmed by 5 bases and J by 6 bases, leaving 10 bases between them. The CDR3 region is CASSPSRSGELFF. The CDR3 nucleotides are TGTGCCAGCAGTCCCTCCCGTTCCGGGGAGCTGTTTTTT.

The chain combines TRBV4-2 with TRBJ1-2; D may be TRBD1 (6 bases). Germline assignment: CDR1 LGHNA and CDR2 YNFKEQ. This CDR3 region has 13 residues. The V and J ends lost 4 bases and 6 bases respectively, with 12 bases between them. CDR3 loop: CASSLRTEDGYTF. CDR3 nucleotide sequence: TGTGCCAGCAGCCTCCGGACAGAGGATGGCTACACCTTC.

The CDR3 nucleotides read TGTGCCAGCAGCTTTGACCCTTCTTTGGAGACCCAGTACTTC. Translated, it gives CASSFDPSLETQYF. The V call is TRBV5-6, the J call TRBJ2-5; no reliable D call. The CDR3 contains 14 residues. V was cut by 2 bases and J by 5 bases, with 13 bases left in between. Germline V gene data show CDR1 as SGHDT and CDR2 as YYEEEE.

This clonotype was counted between two and nine times. This sequence joins TRBV29-1 and TRBJ1-2, with D possibly being TRBD1 (6 bases). There are 14 residues in the CDR3. Germline V gene data show CDR1 as SQVTM and CDR2 as ANQGSEA. V was pared by 4 bases and J by 0 bases, with 12 bases between. As DNA, the CDR3 is TGCAGCGTTGGGGGGGACAACCCTAACTATGGCTACACCTTC. Protein sequence: CSVGGDNPNYGYTF.

This clonotype was seen ten or more times. The J gene is TRBJ2-2, the V gene TRBV7-2; 12 positions match TRBD2. With 5 bases clipped from V and 6 bases from J, the junction kept 10 bases outside the gene matches. Germline V lookup: CDR1 SGHTA, CDR2 FQGNSA. This CDR3 spans 17 amino acids. CDR3 nucleotide sequence: TGTGCCAGCAGCGGACTAGCGGGACCCTTCCGCGCCGGGGAGCTGTTTTTT. It encodes CASSGLAGPFRAGELFF.

This clonotype was found many times. The chain links TRBV9 to TRBJ2-1; 8 bases align to TRBD1. The CDR3 spans 16 residues. Trimming removed 0 bases from V and 8 bases from J; junction bases left unmatched: 10. Germline V gene sequence: CDR1 SGDLS, CDR2 YYNGEE. As DNA, the CDR3 is TGTGCCAGCAGCGTAGGACCAGGGGGCGGATGGGATGAGCAGTTCTTC. This encodes CASSVGPGGGWDEQFF.

This clonotype was seen a few times. This chain connects TRBV4-1 to TRBJ2-3; D is ambiguous. The CDR3 covers 14 residues. V shed 4 bases and J shed 2 bases, with 10 bases lying between them. Germline values: CDR1 MGHRA, CDR2 YSYEKL. This CDR3 is CASSRNGYTDTQYF. CDR3 sequence (DNA): TGCGCCAGCAGCCGGAACGGTTACACAGATACGCAGTATTTT.

In this sample, this clonotype turned up a few times. J is TRBJ2-1 and V is TRBV2; TRBD1 aligns across 7 bases. CDR1 SNHLY and CDR2 FYNNEI come from the germline V gene. The CDR3 length is 15 residues. The ends lost 6 bases at V and 3 bases at J; junction bases unmatched: 8. The CDR3 reads CASSETGRGYNEQFF. The CDR3 DNA follows: TGTGCCAGCAGCGAGACAGGGAGAGGCTACAATGAGCAGTTCTTC.

DNA of the CDR3: TGTGCCAGCAGACCAGCGGGGGGGAGCACAGATACGCAGTATTTT. Translation: CASRPAGGSTDTQYF. The chain has TRBV6-2 or TRBV6-3 and TRBJ2-3, with 10 bases that match TRBD2. The CDR3 has 15 amino acids. Losses at the gene ends were 6 bases for V and 0 bases for J; bases not matched to a gene: 3. Germline lookup yields CDR1 MNHEY and CDR2 SVGEGT.

The chain carries TRBV28 and TRBJ1-3, with unresolved D. Trimming stripped 5 bases from V and 8 bases from J, with 16 bases between. The germline V gene has CDR1 MDHEN and CDR2 SYDVKM. The length of the CDR3 is 14 residues. Here the CDR3 DNA reads TGTGCCAGCAGTCGCCCTGGTTCCGGGGACACCATATATTTT. Its translation is CASSRPGSGDTIYF.

This sequence joins TRBV12-3 or TRBV12-4 and TRBJ2-5; D is unclear. V gave up 2 bases and J gave up 5 bases, with 12 bases separating them. The CDR3 totals 14 residues. CDR3 loop: CASSLNLASETQYF. Written as DNA, the CDR3 is TGTGCCAGCAGTTTAAATCTGGCATCGGAGACCCAGTACTTC.

In this sample, this clonotype turned up a few times. The chain is built from TRBV20-1 and TRBJ2-1, with 11 bases lining up with TRBD2. The CDR3 has 11 residues. After removal of 7 bases from V and 7 bases from J, the junction contained 0 bases not matched to a gene. From germline, CDR1 is DFQATT and CDR2 SNEGSKA (reference sequence). CDR3 DNA: TGCAGTGGACTAGCGGGGAATGAGCAGTTCTTC. It codes for CSGLAGNEQFF.

In its sample, this clonotype was seen a few times. The genes are TRBV12-3 or TRBV12-4 and TRBJ1-4; TRBD1 might be the D (5 bases). The CDR3 consists of 15 residues. V was clipped by 4 bases and J by 5 bases, with 14 bases between them. Written as DNA, the CDR3 is TGTGCCAGCAGTTCAGGGCGTCGAACCAATGAAAAACTGTTTTTT. The encoded protein is CASSSGRRTNEKLFF.

This clonotype was detected only a few times. The rearrangement joins TRBV11-2 to TRBJ1-6; D possibly corresponds to TRBD1 (5 bases). Trimming took off 5 bases at V and 4 bases at J, with 12 bases between the two ends. This CDR3 has 15 amino acids. Germline CDR1 and CDR2: SGHAT and FQNNGV. CDR3: CASSPRDGYNSPLHF. The CDR3 nucleotides are TGTGCCAGCAGCCCCCGGGACGGTTATAATTCACCCCTCCACTTT.

This clonotype was counted only a few times. Here the CDR3 DNA reads TGTGCCACTAACCCTAGCGGGAGTGCGGAGGAAGAGACCCAGTACTTC. It specifies CATNPSGSAEEETQYF. V gene TRBV6-1 combines with J gene TRBJ2-5, with TRBD2 identical over 10 bases. V dropped 10 bases and J dropped 3; count of bases not matched to a gene: 14. The CDR3 runs 16 residues. Germline CDR1 is MNHNS and CDR2 is SASEGT.

This clonotype was detected ten times or more. The chain is built from TRBV20-1 and TRBJ2-7; D unresolved. This CDR3 is 13 amino acids long. CDR1 is DFQATT, CDR2 SNEGSKA, per germline (reference sequence). Trimming left V 6 bases short and J 3 bases short, with 15 bases between. This CDR3 reads CSARTFPDYEQYF. As DNA, the CDR3 is TGCAGTGCGAGGACCTTTCCGGACTACGAGCAGTACTTC.

V gene TRBV4-3 combines with J gene TRBJ2-7, with D possibly TRBD2 on 5 matching bases. CDR3 length: 15 residues. V was shortened by 4 bases and J by 2 bases, with 15 bases between the two germline ends. Germline V gives CDR1 LGHNA, CDR2 YSLEER. The CDR3 DNA follows: TGCGCCAGCAGCCCCTTAGGTGGGAGTGCCTACGAGCAGTACTTC. Amino acid sequence: CASSPLGGSAYEQYF.

The table lists this clonotype with a few counts. The rearrangement joins TRBV20-1 to TRBJ2-6, with no clear D. This CDR3 has 15 residues. V was trimmed by 1 base and J by 0 bases, leaving 7 bases between them. Germline assignment: CDR1 DFQATT and CDR2 SNEGSKA (reference sequence). In DNA, the CDR3 is TGCAGTGCTAGAGGATTTATCTCTGGGGCCAACGTCCTGACTTTC. The encoded protein is CSARGFISGANVLTF.

This clonotype came up a few times. V and J are TRBV10-3 and TRBJ1-2; D is ambiguous. The CDR3 extends over 13 amino acids. Germline assignment: CDR1 ENHRY and CDR2 SYGVKD. V dropped 4 bases and J dropped 6 bases, with 12 bases sitting between them. The CDR3 nucleotides read TGTGCCATCAGTGTGGCAGGCTCTCATGGCTACACCTTC. It yields the protein CAISVAGSHGYTF.

This clonotype appeared many times. The CDR3 sequence is CASSTSLADTQYF. The CDR3, as DNA: TGCGCCAGCAGCACCTCACTAGCGGATACGCAGTATTTT. The chain recombines TRBV5-1 with TRBJ2-3, with 7 bases fitting TRBD2. The CDR3 loop spans 13 amino acids. Germline assignment: CDR1 SGHRS and CDR2 YFSETQ. After removal of 4 bases from V and 6 bases from J, the junction contained 5 bases not matched to a gene.

The chain carries TRBV11-2 and TRBJ2-5, with 9 positions matching TRBD2. J gave up 5 bases and V 5 bases, and 6 bases lay outside the gene matches. Germline loops: CDR1 SGHAT, CDR2 FQNNGV. CDR3 length: 14 amino acids. The CDR3 DNA reads TGTGCCAGCAGCGTGCGGGGGGGCCAGGAGACCCAGTACTTC. Translating gives CASSVRGGQETQYF.

This clonotype turned up a few times. The rearrangement links TRBV6-5 to TRBJ1-5; D is perhaps TRBD1 (5 bases). Deletions cut 6 bases from V and 4 bases from J, with 16 bases between. Germline assignment: CDR1 MNHEY and CDR2 SVGAGI. CDR3 length equals 15 residues. DNA for the CDR3: TGTGCCAGCAGACGCGGGACGGGCGGGAATCAGCCCCAGCATTTT. Encoded protein: CASRRGTGGNQPQHF.

V is TRBV12-3 or TRBV12-4 and J is TRBJ2-1; a weak D match, TRBD2 (5 bases). The CDR3 loop spans 18 amino acids. The V and J ends lost 4 bases and 1 base respectively, with 20 bases between them. CDR3 nucleotides: TGTGCCAGCAGTTCCGGAGGAGGTTTAGGAGGATCCTACAATGAGCAGTTCTTC. Protein product: CASSSGGGLGGSYNEQFF.

In DNA form, the CDR3 reads TGTGCCAGCAGCTTGCGGCGGAAGCTCGGGTACACCGGGGAGCTGTTTTTT. Its translation: CASSLRRKLGYTGELFF. This chain joins TRBV5-6 and TRBJ2-2; no reliable D call. The CDR3 sequence is 17 residues long. Germline V lookup: CDR1 SGHDT, CDR2 YYEEEE. The V gene lost 1 base and the J gene lost 3 bases, with 16 bases spanning the gap.

As regards this clonotype: The junction departs from the called germline gene at one end, perhaps through a read error. The chain couples TRBV10-2 to TRBJ1-5, with 7 bases lining up with TRBD1. The germline CDR1 and CDR2 sequences are WSHSY and SAAADI. The CDR3 is made up of 17 amino acids. The CDR3: CATSDDRARYSNQPQHF. In nucleotides, the CDR3 is TGCGCCACCAGTGATGACAGGGCCCGATATAGCAATCAGCCCCAGCATTTT.

This clonotype was counted many times. The chain couples TRBV12-3 or TRBV12-4 to TRBJ1-1; maybe TRBD1 (5 bases). Trimming stripped 6 bases from V and 4 bases from J, with 12 bases between. The CDR3 spans 13 residues. The CDR3 nucleotides read TGTGCCAGCAGCCCGGGTGGGGGCACTGAAGCTTTCTTT. Translating gives CASSPGGGTEAFF.

The V gene is TRBV6-5, the J gene TRBJ2-7, with D possibly called TRBD1 or TRBD2 (5 bases each). In germline, CDR1 is MNHEY, CDR2 SVGAGI. The ends were cut back, 2 bases at V and 3 bases at J, with 11 bases in the middle. The CDR3 spans 14 residues. The DNA of the CDR3 is TGTGCCAGCAGTTACGTAGGGGACCTCTACGAGCAGTACTTC. Its protein product is CASSYVGDLYEQYF.

This clonotype was detected only a few times. The V call is TRBV20-1, the J call TRBJ2-1, with D maybe TRBD1 (5 bases). Trimming shortened V by 6 bases and J by 3 bases, and 15 bases separated the two germline ends. CDR1 and CDR2 (germline): DFQATT, SNEGSKA (reference sequence). The CDR3 is made up of 14 amino acids. This CDR3 reads CSARSKDSYNEQFF. The CDR3 region has the DNA TGCAGTGCAAGATCTAAAGACAGCTACAATGAGCAGTTCTTC.

This clonotype was counted a few times. The chain combines TRBV11-1 with TRBJ1-2; D remains ambiguous. The V gene's germline CDR1 is SGHAT and CDR2 FQDESV (reference sequence). V was trimmed by 4 bases and J by 2 bases, leaving 17 bases between them. The CDR3 is 16 residues long. For the CDR3, the DNA is TGTGCCAGCAGCTCCGGAGACACGGTCCTAAACTATGGCTACACCTTC. Protein sequence: CASSSGDTVLNYGYTF.